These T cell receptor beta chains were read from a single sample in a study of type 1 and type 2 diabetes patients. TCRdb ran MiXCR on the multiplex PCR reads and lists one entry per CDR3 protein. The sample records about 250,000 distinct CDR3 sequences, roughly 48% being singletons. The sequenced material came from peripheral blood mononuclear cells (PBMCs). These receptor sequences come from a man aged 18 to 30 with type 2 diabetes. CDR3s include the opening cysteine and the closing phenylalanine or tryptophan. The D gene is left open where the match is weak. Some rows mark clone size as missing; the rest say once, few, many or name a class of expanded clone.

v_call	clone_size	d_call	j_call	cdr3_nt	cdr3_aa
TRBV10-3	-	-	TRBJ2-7	TGTGCCATGAGCCGTGCTGGCGGTCTCTCCTACGAGCAGTACTTC	CAMSRAGGLSYEQYF
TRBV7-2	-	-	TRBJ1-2	TGTGCCAGCAGCTTTAGAGGATCGGGGAATAACTATGGCTACACCTTC	CASSFRGSGNNYGYTF
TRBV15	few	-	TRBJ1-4	TGTGCCACCAGCAGGAGAAGGGTTGCAACTAATGAAAAACTGTTTTTT	CATSRRRVATNEKLFF
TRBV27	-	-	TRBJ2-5	TGTGCCAGCAGTACCCGGACTGATTTGAAGGAGACCCAGTACTTC	CASSTRTDLKETQYF
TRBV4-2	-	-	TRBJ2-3	TGTGCCAGCAGCCCGGACAGTAGGGAGGATACGCAGTATTTT	CASSPDSREDTQYF
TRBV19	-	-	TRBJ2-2	TGTGCCAGTAGTTGGGACACTTACCCCGGGGAGCTGTTTTTT	CASSWDTYPGELFF
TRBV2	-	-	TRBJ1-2	TGTGCCATCACTCCACGCGCAATTAACTATGGCTACACCTTC	CAITPRAINYGYTF
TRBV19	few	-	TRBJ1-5	TGTGCCAGTAGTATCACGTCAGGGCGATATAGCAATCAGCCCCAGCATTTT	CASSITSGRYSNQPQHF
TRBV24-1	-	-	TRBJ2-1	TGTGCCACCAGTCCGCAGGGCAGCTCCTACAATGAGCAGTTCTTC	CATSPQGSSYNEQFF
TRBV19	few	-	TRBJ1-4	TGTGCCAGCCAAACTTCCGGGACGGATGAAAAACTGTTTTTT	CASQTSGTDEKLFF
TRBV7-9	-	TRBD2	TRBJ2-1	TGTGCCAGCAGCTCGAAGACTAGCGGGGGGGCCAGCAATGAGCAGTTCTTC	CASSSKTSGGASNEQFF
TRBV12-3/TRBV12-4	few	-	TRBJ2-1	TGTGCCAGCAGTTTAGCAATTAACAATGAGCAGTTCTTC	CASSLAINNEQFF
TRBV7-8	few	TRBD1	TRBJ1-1	TGTGCCAGCACTGAAAATCCGGGACAGGGTGTTGGGGGCACTGAAGCTTTCTTT	CASTENPGQGVGGTEAFF
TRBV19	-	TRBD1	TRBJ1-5	TGTGCCAGTAGTAGGGACAGGGATCAGCCCCAGCATTTT	CASSRDRDQPQHF
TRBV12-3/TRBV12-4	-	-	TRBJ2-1	TGTGCCAGCAGCTTACCTTCTTATGAGCAGTTCTTC	CASSLPSYEQFF
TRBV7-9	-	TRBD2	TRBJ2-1	TGTGCCAGCAGCTTGCGGGAGGTCTACAATGAGCAGTTCTTC	CASSLREVYNEQFF
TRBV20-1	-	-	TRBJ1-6	TGCAGTGCTAAGAAGGGGCAGCGTAATTCACCCCTCCACTTT	CSAKKGQRNSPLHF
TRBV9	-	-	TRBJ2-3	TGTGCCAGCAGCGAACCTAGAGATACGCAGTATTTT	CASSEPRDTQYF
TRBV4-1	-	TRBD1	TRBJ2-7	TGCGCCAGCAGCTACGACGGGACAGGGCCCTACGAGCAGTACTTC	CASSYDGTGPYEQYF
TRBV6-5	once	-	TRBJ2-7	TGTGCCAGCAGTGCCCGGGACACGCGACCCGAGCAGTACTTC	CASSARDTRPEQYF
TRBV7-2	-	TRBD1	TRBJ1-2	TGTGCCAGCAAATTAAGACAGGGACCAACATACTATGGCTTCACCTTC	CASKLRQGPTYYGFTF
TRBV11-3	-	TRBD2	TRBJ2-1	TGTGCCAGCAGCAAAGGGTCGACTAGCTTCTACAATGAGCAGTTCTTC	CASSKGSTSFYNEQFF
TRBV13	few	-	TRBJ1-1	TGTGCCAGCAGCTTAGCAGGGAGTAGTGCTGAAGCTTTCTTT	CASSLAGSSAEAFF
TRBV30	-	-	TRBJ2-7	TGTGCCTGGAGTGTGGTACGTACTAGCCGGACCTACGAGCAGTACTTC	CAWSVVRTSRTYEQYF
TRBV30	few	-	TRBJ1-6	TGTGCCTGGAGACCTCCAGATAATTCACCCCTCCACTTT	CAWRPPDNSPLHF
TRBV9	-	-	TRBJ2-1	TGTGCCAGCAGCGGGGGGAGTTGGGACAATGAGCAGTTCTTC	CASSGGSWDNEQFF
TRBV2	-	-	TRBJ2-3	TGTGCCAGCAGTGAACGGGCTAGAGTAACAGATACGCAGTATTTT	CASSERARVTDTQYF
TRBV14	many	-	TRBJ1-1	TGTGCCAGCAGCCTTATAACAGGGAACACTGAAGCTTTCTTT	CASSLITGNTEAFF
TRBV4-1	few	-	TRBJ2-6	TGCGCCAGCAGCCAAGGGCACAGGGAGGCCTCTGGGGCCAACGTCCTGACTTTC	CASSQGHREASGANVLTF
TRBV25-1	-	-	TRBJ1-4	TGTGCCAGCACTGGGCTGACGCATGAAAAACTGTTTTTT	CASTGLTHEKLFF
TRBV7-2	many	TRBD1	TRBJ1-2	TGTGCCAGCAGCACGACCCGGGACAGAGGATACTACACCTTC	CASSTTRDRGYYTF
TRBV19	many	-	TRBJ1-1	TGTGCCAGTAGGAACCCGACAGGCTATATGAACACTGAAGCTTTCTTT	CASRNPTGYMNTEAFF
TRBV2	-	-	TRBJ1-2	TGTGCCAGCAGTGAGGTCTCCTCGGGGGACGGGCAACTCTATGGCCACACCTTC	CASSEVSSGDGQLYGHTF
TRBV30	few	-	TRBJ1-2	TGTGCCTGGTTTAAATTGACAGGCGACCATGGCTACACCTTC	CAWFKLTGDHGYTF
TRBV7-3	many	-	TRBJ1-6	TGTGCCAGCAGCCAAAGTGAGGGATCACCCCTCCACTTT	CASSQSEGSPLHF
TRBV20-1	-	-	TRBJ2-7	TGCAGTGCCCAGAGGGACTGGGGCTACGAGCAGTACTTC	CSAQRDWGYEQYF
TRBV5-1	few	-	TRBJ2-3	TGCGCCAGCAGCTTGGGTGACCAACTCACAGATACGCAGTATTTT	CASSLGDQLTDTQYF
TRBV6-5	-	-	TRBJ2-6	TGTGCCAGCAAAGGAGGTGGAGGTTCTGGGGCCAACGTCCTGACTTTC	CASKGGGGSGANVLTF
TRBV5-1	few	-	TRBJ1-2	TGCGCCAGCAGCTTGAGCGGGATCGCTAACTATGGCTACACCTTC	CASSLSGIANYGYTF
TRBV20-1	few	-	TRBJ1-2	TGCAGTGCTCCGGAGGATGGCTACACCTTC	CSAPEDGYTF
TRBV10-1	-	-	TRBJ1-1	TGCGCCAGCAGTGAGGAGGCCGACACTGAAGCTTTCTTT	CASSEEADTEAFF
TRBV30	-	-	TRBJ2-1	TGTGCCTGGAGCGCAGGACGGGACAATGAGCAGTTCTTC	CAWSAGRDNEQFF
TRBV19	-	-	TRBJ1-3	TGTGCCAGCGACCGAGACGGCTCTGGAAACACCATATATTTT	CASDRDGSGNTIYF
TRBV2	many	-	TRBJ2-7	TGTGCCAGCAGGTTGTCGGACCCTAGCGACGAGCAGTACTTC	CASRLSDPSDEQYF
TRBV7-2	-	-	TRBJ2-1	TGTGCCAGCAGCTTATGGGGCCGAGGGCTCGCCAATGAGCAGTTCTTC	CASSLWGRGLANEQFF
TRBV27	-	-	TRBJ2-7	TGTGCCAGCAGCTACCTCCAGGGTGGGGAGCAGTACTTC	CASSYLQGGEQYF
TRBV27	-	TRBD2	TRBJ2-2	TGTGCCAGCAGTGGTAGCGGGGGGGCCACCGGGGAGCTGTTTTTT	CASSGSGGATGELFF
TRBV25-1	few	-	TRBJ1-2	TGTGCCAGCAGTCAGGAGGGGAATGGCTACACCTTC	CASSQEGNGYTF
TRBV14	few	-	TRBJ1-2	TGTGCCAGCAGCCAAGATTTAGGGGTTACCTATGGCTACACCTTC	CASSQDLGVTYGYTF